What follows are 8 T cell receptor beta chains derived from one specimen sequenced in a study of T cell changes during pregnancy in multiple sclerosis. This table comes from immunoSEQ multiplex PCR, and its TCRdb copy is limited to in-frame clones, with some not included. The table records about 22,000 clones, roughly 90% of them present only once. The sample was CD4+ T cells from peripheral blood mononuclear cells, taken after pregnancy. The receptors shown here come from a female donor in good health, enrolled as a control in a pregnancy study.

The chain couples TRBV30 to TRBJ1-4, with 7 bases aligning to TRBD1. CDR1 and CDR2 (germline): GTSNPN, SVGIG (reference sequence). The CDR3 has 15 residues. The junction had 10 bases not matched to a gene; V was cut back by 5 bases and J by 4 bases. The CDR3 protein is CAWARGGEGNEKLFF. CDR3 DNA: TGTGCCTGGGCGAGAGGGGGCGAGGGTAATGAAAAACTGTTTTTT.

The J gene is TRBJ2-3, the V gene TRBV5-6; D may be TRBD1 (5 bases). Trimming shortened V by 4 bases and J by 4 bases, and 13 bases separated the two germline ends. The germline CDR1 and CDR2 sequences are SGHDT and YYEEEE. The CDR3 loop spans 14 amino acids. The CDR3 DNA is TGTGCCAGCAGCATACCTAGGGGTCCAGATACGCAGTATTTT. Its translation: CASSIPRGPDTQYF.

The V and J genes are TRBV9 and TRBJ2-3; 7 nucleotides line up with TRBD1. Looked up from germline, CDR1 is SGDLS and CDR2 is YYNGEE. CDR3 length: 15 residues. With 5 bases clipped from V and 3 bases from J, the junction kept 9 bases outside the gene matches. CDR3 coding DNA: TGTGCCAGCAGTGCACAGGGGTTTTTGACAGATACGCAGTATTTT. Translated, it gives CASSAQGFLTDTQYF.

This rearrangement joins TRBV13 to TRBJ2-5; TRBD1 matches at 9 bases. In germline, CDR1 is PRHDT, CDR2 FYEKMQ (reference sequence). V lost 8 bases and J lost 5; bases outside the gene matches: 12. There are 15 residues in the CDR3. The CDR3 is CASLQRDRVRETQYF. In DNA form, the CDR3 reads TGTGCCAGCCTACAGAGGGACAGGGTTCGGGAGACCCAGTACTTC.

The rearrangement uses TRBV6-5 and TRBJ1-2; 11 positions match TRBD1. V shed 8 bases, J shed 2 bases, and the junction held 4 bases outside the gene matches. Germline CDR1 is MNHEY and CDR2 is SVGAGI. The CDR3 is 14 residues long. CDR3 amino acids: CASGGTGGNYGYTF. Written as DNA, the CDR3 is TGTGCCAGCGGAGGGACAGGGGGGAACTATGGCTACACCTTC.

This rearrangement joins TRBV7-3 to TRBJ2-3, with D possibly matching TRBD1 (5 bases). Looked up from germline, CDR1 is SGHTA and CDR2 is FQGTGA. V was trimmed by 1 base and J by 6 bases, leaving 8 bases between them. This CDR3 has 13 amino acids. This CDR3 reads CASSLNNRDTQYF. For the CDR3, the DNA is TGTGCCAGCAGCTTAAACAACAGGGATACGCAGTATTTT.

This sequence joins TRBV5-1 and TRBJ2-1, with 14 nucleotides matching TRBD2. Looked up from germline, CDR1 is SGHRS and CDR2 is YFSETQ. The CDR3 loop spans 17 amino acids. With 3 bases clipped from V and 9 bases from J, the junction kept 11 bases outside the gene matches. DNA for the CDR3: TGCGCCAGCAGCTCTCCGCCCGGGACTAGCGGGAGCGTTGAGCAGTTCTTC. This gives the protein CASSSPPGTSGSVEQFF.

This chain links TRBV15 with TRBJ1-2; D not resolved. The CDR3 consists of 16 residues. Germline values: CDR1 LNHNV, CDR2 YYDKDF (reference sequence). V shed 4 bases and J shed 8 bases, with 23 bases lying between them. The CDR3 protein is CATSTHGGSPYRGYTF. The DNA of the CDR3 is TGTGCCACCAGCACGCACGGAGGGTCCCCATATCGGGGCTACACCTTC.